The table lists the clone carrying this TCR beta chain with many counts. Its antigen is still unknown. TCRdb re-derived calls from the 5' RACE reads in MiXCR, one entry per CDR3 protein. The sample includes over 65,000 distinct CDR3 sequences, about 9.7% of them seen just once. The sample originates from a study of neurological immune-mediated disorders. PBMCs numbering 2 million and stored at -80 C yielded the unsorted libraries. Overall study results and limits: Among expanded clones, no CDR3 amino acid sequences were shared across subjects, a pattern suggesting private repertoires in all groups. The most TCR clonal expansion was seen in HTLV-1-associated myelopathy, whereas the least was seen in multiple sclerosis, below the level in healthy controls.

This receptor was identified in a man between 50 and 59 years old in good health. Material for sequencing was PBMCs.

The CDR3 nucleotides read TGCGCCAGCAGCCCCATGACAGGAACCCAAGAGACCCAGTACTTC. Protein product: CASSPMTGTQETQYF. The chain is built from TRBV5-1 and TRBJ2-5; the D gene is possibly TRBD1 (6 bases). Germline V lookup: CDR1 SGHRS, CDR2 YFSETQ. V dropped 4 bases and J dropped 1 base, with 14 bases sitting between them. The CDR3 runs 15 residues. The whole variable domain, remainder taken from reference TRBV5-1 and TRBJ2-5, is KAGVTQTPRYLIKTRGQQVTLSCSPISGHRSVSWYQQTPGQGLQFLFEYFSETQRNKGNFPGRFSGRQFSNSRSEMNVSTLELGDSALYLCASSPMTGTQETQYFGPGTRLLVL.